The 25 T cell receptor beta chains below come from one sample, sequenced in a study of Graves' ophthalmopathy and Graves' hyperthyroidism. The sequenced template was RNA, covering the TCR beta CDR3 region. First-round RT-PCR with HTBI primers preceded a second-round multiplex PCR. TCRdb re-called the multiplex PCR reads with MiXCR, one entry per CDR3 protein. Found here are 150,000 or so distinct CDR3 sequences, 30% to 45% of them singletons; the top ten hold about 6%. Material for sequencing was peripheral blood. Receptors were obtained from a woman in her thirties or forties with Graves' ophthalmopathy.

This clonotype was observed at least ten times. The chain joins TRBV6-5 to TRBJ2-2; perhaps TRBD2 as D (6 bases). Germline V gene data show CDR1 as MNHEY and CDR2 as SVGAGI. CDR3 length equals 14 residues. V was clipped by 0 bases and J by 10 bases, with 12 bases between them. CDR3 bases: TGTGCCAGCAGTTACTCGAAGGAGGGTCAGGAGCTGTTTTTT. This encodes CASSYSKEGQELFF.

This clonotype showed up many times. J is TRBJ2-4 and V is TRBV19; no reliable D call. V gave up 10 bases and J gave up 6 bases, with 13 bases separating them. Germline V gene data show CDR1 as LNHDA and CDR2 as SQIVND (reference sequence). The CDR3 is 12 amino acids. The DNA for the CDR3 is TGTGCCACTTTCTCGTTGGGAAACATTCAGTACTTC. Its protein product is CATFSLGNIQYF.

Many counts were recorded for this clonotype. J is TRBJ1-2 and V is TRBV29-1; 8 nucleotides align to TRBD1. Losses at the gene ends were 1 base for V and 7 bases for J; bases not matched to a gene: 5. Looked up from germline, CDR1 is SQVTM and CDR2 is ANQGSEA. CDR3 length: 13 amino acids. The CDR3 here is CSVEGTQGAGYTF. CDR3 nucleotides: TGCAGCGTTGAAGGGACCCAGGGGGCTGGCTACACCTTC.

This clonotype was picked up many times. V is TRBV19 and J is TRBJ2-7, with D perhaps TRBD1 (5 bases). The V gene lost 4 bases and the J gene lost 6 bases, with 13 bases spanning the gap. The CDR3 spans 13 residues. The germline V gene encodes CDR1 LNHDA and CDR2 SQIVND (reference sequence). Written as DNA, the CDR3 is TGTGCCAGTAGTAAAGGGGCTGACGGCGAGCAGTACTTC. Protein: CASSKGADGEQYF.

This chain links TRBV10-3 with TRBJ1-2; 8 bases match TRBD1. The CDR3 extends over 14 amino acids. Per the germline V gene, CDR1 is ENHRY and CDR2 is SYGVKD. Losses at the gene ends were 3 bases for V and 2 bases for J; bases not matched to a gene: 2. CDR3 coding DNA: TGTGCCATCAGTGATCGACAGGGGAACTATGGCTACACCTTC. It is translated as CAISDRQGNYGYTF.

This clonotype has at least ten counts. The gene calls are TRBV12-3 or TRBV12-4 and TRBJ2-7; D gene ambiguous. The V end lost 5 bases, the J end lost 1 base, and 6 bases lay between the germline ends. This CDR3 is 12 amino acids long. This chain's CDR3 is CASSPNSYEQYF. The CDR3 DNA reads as TGTGCCAGCAGTCCCAATTCCTACGAGCAGTACTTC.

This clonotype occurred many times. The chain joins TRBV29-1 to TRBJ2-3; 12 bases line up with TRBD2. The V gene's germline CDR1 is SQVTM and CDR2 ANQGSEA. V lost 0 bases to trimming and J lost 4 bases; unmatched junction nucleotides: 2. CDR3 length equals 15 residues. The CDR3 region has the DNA TGCAGCGTTGAAGAGCCTAGCGGGGGGGCAGATACGCAGTATTTT. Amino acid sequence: CSVEEPSGGADTQYF.

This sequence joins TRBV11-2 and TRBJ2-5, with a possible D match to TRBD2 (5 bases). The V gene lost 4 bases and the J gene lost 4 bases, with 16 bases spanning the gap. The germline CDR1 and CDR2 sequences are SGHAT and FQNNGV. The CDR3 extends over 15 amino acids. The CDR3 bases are TGTGCCAGCAGCTCCCCCGTACGTGGAGGAGAGACCCAGTACTTC. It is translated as CASSSPVRGGETQYF.

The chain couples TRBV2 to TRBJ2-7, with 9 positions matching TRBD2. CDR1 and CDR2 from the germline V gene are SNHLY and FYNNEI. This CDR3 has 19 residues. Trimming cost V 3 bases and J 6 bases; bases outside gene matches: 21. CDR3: CASSEHAESGRYSGSEQYF. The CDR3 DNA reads TGTGCCAGCAGTGAGCACGCGGAGAGCGGGAGGTATTCTGGGAGCGAGCAGTACTTC.

Written as DNA, the CDR3 is TGTGCCAGCAGCCAAGTGGGAGCGGGGACGAACACTGAAGCTTTCTTT. Encoded protein: CASSQVGAGTNTEAFF. J is TRBJ1-1 and V is TRBV28; perhaps TRBD1 as D (5 bases). This CDR3 region has 16 residues. Germline V gene data show CDR1 as MDHEN and CDR2 as SYDVKM. V dropped 6 bases and J dropped 1 base, with 18 bases sitting between them.

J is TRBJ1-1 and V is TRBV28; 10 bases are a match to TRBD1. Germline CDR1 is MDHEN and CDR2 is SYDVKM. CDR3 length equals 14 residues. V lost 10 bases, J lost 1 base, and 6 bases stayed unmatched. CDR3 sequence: CAIHGQGGNTEAFF. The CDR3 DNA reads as TGTGCCATCCATGGACAGGGGGGGAACACTGAAGCTTTCTTT.

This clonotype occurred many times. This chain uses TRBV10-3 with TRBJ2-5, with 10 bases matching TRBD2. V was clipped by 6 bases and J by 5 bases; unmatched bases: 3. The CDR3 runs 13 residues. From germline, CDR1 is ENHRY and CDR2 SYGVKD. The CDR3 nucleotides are TGTGCCATCAGCCTAGCGGGGGACGAGACCCAGTACTTC. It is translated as CAISLAGDETQYF.

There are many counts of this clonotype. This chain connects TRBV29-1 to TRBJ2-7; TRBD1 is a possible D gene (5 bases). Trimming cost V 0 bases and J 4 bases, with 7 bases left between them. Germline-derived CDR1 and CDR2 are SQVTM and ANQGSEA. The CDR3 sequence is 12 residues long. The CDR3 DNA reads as TGCAGCGTTGAAGACAGGGTGTACGAGCAGTACTTC. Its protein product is CSVEDRVYEQYF.

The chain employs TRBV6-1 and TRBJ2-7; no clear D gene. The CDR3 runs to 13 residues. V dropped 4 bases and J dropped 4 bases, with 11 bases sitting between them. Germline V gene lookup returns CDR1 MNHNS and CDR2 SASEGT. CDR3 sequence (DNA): TGTGCCAGCAGTGTGACTTTCTTTTACGAGCAGTACTTC. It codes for CASSVTFFYEQYF.

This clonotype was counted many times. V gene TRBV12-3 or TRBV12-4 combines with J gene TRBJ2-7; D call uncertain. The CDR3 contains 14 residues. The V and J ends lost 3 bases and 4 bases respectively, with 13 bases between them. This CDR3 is CASSFNSPGYEQYF. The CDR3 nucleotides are TGTGCCAGCAGTTTTAACTCACCCGGGTACGAGCAGTACTTC.

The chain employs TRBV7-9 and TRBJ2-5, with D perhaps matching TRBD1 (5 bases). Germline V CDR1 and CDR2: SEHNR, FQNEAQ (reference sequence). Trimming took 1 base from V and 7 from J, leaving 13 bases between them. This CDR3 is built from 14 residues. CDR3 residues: CASSLEGAAATQYF. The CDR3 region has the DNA TGTGCCAGCAGCTTAGAAGGGGCAGCTGCGACCCAGTACTTC.

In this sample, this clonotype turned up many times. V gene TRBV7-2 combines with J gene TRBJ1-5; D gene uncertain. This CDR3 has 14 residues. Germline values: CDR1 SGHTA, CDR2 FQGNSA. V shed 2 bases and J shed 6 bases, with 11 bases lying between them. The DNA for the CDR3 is TGTGCCAGCAGCTTACGAGGAGAGTCTCAGCCCCAGCATTTT. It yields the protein CASSLRGESQPQHF.

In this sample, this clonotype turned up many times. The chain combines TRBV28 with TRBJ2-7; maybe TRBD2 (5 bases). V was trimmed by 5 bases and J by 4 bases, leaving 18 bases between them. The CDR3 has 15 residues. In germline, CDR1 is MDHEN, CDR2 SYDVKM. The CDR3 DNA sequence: TGTGCCAGCAGTCCACCTCCCGAGGGTTTATACGAGCAGTACTTC. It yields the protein CASSPPPEGLYEQYF.

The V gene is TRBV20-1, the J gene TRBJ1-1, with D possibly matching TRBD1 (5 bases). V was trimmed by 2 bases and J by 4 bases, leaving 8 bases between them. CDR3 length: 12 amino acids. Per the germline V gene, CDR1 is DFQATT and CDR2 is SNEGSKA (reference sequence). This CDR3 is CSARQGPTEAFF. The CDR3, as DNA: TGCAGTGCTAGACAGGGACCCACTGAAGCTTTCTTT.

This CDR3 is CASSYSFAAVDSPLHF. For the CDR3, the DNA is TGTGCCAGCAGTTACTCTTTCGCGGCCGTAGATTCACCCCTCCACTTT. The chain links TRBV6-5 to TRBJ1-6; D ambiguous. V was cut by 0 bases and J by 8 bases, with 14 bases left in between. CDR3 size: 16 residues. Germline V gene lookup returns CDR1 MNHEY and CDR2 SVGAGI.

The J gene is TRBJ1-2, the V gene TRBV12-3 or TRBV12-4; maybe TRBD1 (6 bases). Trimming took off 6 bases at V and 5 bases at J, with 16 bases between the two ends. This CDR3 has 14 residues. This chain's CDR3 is CASSPRGAGYGYTF. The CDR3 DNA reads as TGTGCCAGCAGCCCGAGGGGGGCTGGATATGGCTACACCTTC.

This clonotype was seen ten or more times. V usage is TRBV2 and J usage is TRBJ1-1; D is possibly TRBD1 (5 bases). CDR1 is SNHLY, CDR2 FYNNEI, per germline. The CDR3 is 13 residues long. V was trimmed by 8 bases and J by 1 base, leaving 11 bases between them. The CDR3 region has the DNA TGTGCCAGCGTGACAGAACCGAACACTGAAGCTTTCTTT. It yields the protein CASVTEPNTEAFF.

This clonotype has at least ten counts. CDR3 nucleotides: TGTGCCAGCAGTTACCAGGGTCCCACCTACGAGCAGTACTTC. This encodes CASSYQGPTYEQYF. The chain joins TRBV6-5 to TRBJ2-7; maybe TRBD1 (5 bases). V was cut by 2 bases and J by 2 bases, with 10 bases left in between. This CDR3 has 14 residues. The V gene's germline CDR1 is MNHEY and CDR2 SVGAGI.

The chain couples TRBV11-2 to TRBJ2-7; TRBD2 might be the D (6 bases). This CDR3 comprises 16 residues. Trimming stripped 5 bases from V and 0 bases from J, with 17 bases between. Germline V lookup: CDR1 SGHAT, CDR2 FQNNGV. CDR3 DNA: TGTGCCAGCAGCACTGGGACTTTCCTGACCTCCTACGAGCAGTACTTC. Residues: CASSTGTFLTSYEQYF.

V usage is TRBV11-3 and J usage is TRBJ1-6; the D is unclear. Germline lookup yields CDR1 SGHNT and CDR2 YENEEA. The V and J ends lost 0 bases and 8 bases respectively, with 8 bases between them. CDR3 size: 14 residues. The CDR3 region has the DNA TGTGCCAGCAGCTTAGAATCCGGGGATTCACCCCTCCACTTT. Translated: CASSLESGDSPLHF.